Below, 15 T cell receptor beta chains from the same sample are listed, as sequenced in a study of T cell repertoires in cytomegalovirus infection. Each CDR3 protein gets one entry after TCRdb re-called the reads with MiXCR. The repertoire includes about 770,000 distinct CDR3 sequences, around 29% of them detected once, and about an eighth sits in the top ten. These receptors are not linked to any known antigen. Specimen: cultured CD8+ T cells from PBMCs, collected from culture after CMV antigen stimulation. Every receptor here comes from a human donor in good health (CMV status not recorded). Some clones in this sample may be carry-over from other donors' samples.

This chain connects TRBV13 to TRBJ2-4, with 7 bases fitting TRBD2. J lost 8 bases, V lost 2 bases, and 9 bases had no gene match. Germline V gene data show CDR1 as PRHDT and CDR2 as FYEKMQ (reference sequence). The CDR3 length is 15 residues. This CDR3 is CASSLLTRGSYIQYF. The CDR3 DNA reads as TGTGCCAGCAGCTTACTTACGCGGGGGAGCTACATTCAGTACTTC. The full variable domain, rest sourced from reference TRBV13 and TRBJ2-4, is AAGVIQSPRHLIKEKRETATLKCYPIPRHDTVYWYQQGPGQDPQFLISFYEKMQSDKGSIPDRFSAQQFSDYHSELNMSSLELGDSALYFCASSLLTRGSYIQYFGAGTRLSVL.

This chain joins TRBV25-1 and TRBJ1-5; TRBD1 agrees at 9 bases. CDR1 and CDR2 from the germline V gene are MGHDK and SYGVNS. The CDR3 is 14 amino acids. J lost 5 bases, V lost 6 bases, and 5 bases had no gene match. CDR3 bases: TGTGCCAGCAGCATCGGGACAGGGCATCAGCCCCAGCATTTT. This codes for CASSIGTGHQPQHF.

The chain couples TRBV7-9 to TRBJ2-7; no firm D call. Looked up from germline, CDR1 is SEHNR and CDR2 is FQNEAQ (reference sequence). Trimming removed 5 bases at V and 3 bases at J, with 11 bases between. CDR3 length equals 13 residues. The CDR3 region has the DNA TGTGCCAGCAGCCCAGGACCCCACTACGAGCAGTACGTC. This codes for CASSPGPHYEQYV.

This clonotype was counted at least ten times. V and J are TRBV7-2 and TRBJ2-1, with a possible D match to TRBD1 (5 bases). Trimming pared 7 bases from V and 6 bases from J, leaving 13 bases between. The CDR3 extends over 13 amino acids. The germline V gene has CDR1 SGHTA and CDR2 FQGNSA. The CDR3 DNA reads TGTGCCAGCACCTTGGGCGACAGCAATGAGCAGTTCTTC. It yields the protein CASTLGDSNEQFF.

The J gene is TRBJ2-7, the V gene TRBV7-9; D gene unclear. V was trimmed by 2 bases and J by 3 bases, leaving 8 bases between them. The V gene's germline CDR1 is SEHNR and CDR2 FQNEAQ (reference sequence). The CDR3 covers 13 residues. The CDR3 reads CASSLQGFYEQYF. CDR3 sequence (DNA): TGTGCCAGCAGCTTACAAGGGTTCTACGAGCAGTACTTC.

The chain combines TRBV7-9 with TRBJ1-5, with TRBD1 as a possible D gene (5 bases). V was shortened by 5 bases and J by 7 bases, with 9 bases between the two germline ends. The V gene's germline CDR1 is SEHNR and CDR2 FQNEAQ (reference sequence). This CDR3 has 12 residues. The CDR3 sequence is CASSPEGQPQHF. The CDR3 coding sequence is TGTGCCAGCAGCCCAGAGGGGCAGCCCCAGCATTTT.

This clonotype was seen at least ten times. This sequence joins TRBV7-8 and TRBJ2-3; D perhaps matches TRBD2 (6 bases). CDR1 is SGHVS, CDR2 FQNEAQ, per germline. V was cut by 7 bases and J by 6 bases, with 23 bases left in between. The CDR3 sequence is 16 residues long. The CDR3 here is CASTQPREGGSDTQYF. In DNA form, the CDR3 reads TGTGCCAGCACCCAACCCAGGGAAGGAGGGTCGGATACGCAGTATTTT. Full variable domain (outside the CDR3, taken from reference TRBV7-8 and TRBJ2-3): GAGVSQSPRYKVAKRGQDVALRCDPISGHVSLFWYQQALGQGPEFLTYFQNEAQLDKSGLPSDRFFAERPEGSVSTLKIQRTQQEDSAVYLCASTQPREGGSDTQYFGPGTRLTVL.

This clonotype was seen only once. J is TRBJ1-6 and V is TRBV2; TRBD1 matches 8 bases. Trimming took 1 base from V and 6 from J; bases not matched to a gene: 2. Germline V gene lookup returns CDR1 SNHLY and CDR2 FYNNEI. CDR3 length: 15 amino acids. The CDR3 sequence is CASSEEDRANSPLHF. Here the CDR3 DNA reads TGTGCCAGCAGTGAAGAGGACAGGGCTAATTCACCCCTCCACTTT.

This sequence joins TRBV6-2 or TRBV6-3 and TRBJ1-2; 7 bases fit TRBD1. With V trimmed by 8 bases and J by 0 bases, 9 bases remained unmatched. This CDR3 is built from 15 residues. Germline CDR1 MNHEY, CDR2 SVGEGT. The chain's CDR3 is CASGGTGDPNYGYTF. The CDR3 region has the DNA TGTGCCAGCGGGGGAACAGGGGATCCTAACTATGGCTACACCTTC.

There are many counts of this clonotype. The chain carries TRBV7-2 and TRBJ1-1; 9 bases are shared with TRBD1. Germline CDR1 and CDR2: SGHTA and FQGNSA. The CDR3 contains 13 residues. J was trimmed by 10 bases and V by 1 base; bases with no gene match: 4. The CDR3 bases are TGTGCCAGCAGCTTAGGGGGACAGGGCGGAGCTTTCTTT. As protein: CASSLGGQGGAFF.

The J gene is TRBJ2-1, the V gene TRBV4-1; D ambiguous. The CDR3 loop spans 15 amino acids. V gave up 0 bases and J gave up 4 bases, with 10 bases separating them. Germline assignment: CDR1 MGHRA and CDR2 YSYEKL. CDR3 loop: CASSQERLPYNEQFF. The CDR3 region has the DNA TGCGCCAGCAGCCAAGAGCGGCTACCTTACAATGAGCAGTTCTTC.

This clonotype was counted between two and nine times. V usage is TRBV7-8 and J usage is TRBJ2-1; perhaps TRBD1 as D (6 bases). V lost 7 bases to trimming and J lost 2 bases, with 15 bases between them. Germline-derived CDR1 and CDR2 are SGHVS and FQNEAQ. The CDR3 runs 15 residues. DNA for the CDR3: TGTGCCAGCAACCCCACAGGGAGCCCCTACAATGAGCAGTTCTTC. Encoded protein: CASNPTGSPYNEQFF.

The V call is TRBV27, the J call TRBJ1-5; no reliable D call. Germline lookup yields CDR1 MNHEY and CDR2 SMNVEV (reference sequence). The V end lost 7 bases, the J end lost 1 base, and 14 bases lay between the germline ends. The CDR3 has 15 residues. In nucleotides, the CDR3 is TGTGCCAGCAAGAGCGTAGGAGGAAGCAATCAGCCCCAGCATTTT. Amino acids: CASKSVGGSNQPQHF.

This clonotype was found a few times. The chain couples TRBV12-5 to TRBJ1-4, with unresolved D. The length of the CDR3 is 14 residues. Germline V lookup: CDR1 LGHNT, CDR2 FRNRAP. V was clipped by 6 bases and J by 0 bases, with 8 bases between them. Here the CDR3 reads CASGLTSTNEKLFF. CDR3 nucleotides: TGTGCTAGTGGGCTAACCTCAACTAATGAAAAACTGTTTTTT.

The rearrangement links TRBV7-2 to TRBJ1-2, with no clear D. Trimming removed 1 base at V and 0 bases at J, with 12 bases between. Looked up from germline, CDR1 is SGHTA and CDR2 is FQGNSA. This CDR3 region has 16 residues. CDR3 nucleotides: TGTGCCAGCAGCTTAGGTAGGATCGAAGCTAACTATGGCTACACCTTC. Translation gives CASSLGRIEANYGYTF.